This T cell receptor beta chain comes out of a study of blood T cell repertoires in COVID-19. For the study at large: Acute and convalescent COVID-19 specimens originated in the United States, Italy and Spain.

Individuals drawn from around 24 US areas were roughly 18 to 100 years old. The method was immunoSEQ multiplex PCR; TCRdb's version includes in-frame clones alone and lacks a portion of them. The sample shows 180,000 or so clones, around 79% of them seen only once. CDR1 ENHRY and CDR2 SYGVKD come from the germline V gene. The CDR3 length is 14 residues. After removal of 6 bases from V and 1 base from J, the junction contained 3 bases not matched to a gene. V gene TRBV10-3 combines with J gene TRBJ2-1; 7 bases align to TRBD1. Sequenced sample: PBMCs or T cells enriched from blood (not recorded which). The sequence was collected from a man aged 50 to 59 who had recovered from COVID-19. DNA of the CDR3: TGTGCCATCAGCGGACAGGCGTCCTACAATGAGCAGTTCTTC. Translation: CAISGQASYNEQFF.